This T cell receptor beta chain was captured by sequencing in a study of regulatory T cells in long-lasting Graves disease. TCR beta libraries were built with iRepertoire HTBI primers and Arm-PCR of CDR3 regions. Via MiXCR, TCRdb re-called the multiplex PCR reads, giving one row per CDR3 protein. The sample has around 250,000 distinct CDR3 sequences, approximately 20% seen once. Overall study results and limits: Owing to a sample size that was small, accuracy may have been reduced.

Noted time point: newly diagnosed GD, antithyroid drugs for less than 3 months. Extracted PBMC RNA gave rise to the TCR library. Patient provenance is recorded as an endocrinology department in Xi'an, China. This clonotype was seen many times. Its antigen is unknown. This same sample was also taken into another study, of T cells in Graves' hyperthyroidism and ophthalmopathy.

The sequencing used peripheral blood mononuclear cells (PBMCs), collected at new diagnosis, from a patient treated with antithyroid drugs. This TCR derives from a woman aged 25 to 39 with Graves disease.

The CDR3: CASSLNPGRAFF. The CDR3 coding sequence is TGTGCCAGCAGCCTCAACCCCGGGCGGGCTTTCTTT. V gene TRBV3-1 combines with J gene TRBJ1-1; D call uncertain. The germline V and J ends were trimmed by 4 bases and 11 bases, with 14 bases remaining between them. This CDR3 contains 12 residues. Germline V gene lookup returns CDR1 LGHDT and CDR2 YNNKEL (reference sequence).